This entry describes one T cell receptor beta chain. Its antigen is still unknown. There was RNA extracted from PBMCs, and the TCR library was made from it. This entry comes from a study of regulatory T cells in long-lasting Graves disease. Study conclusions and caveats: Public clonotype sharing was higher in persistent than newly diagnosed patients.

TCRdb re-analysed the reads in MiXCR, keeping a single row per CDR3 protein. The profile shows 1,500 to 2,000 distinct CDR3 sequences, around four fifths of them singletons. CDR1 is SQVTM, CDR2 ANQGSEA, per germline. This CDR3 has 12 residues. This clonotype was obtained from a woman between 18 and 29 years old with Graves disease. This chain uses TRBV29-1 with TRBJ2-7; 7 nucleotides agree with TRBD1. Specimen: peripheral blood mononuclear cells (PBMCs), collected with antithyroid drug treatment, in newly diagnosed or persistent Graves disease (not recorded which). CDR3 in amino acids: CNPTGENYEQYV. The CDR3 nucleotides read TGCAACCCCACAGGGGAGAACTACGAGCAGTACGTC.